This is a list of T cell receptor beta chains from one sample in a study of blood T cell repertoires in COVID-19. Sequencing used immunoSEQ multiplex PCR; TCRdb keeps in-frame clones, though not all of them. The sample has some 290,000 clones; roughly 90% are singletons. The sample comprised PBMCs or T cells enriched from blood (not recorded which). Every receptor here comes from a woman aged 25 to 39 who had been exposed to COVID-19. Each CDR3 is given with its conserved first and last residue. The order of the fields is D gene, J gene, clone size, V gene, CDR3 protein, CDR3 DNA. A D gene is named only where the DNA matches it firmly. Not all rows give a size; the values are once, few, many and, for expanded clones, a class.

d_call: TRBD1; j_call: TRBJ1-4; clone_size: once; v_call: TRBV18; cdr3_aa: CASHKDRGEKLFF; cdr3_nt: TGTGCCAGCCACAAGGACAGGGGTGAAAAACTGTTTTTT
d_call: -; j_call: TRBJ2-2; clone_size: -; v_call: TRBV9; cdr3_aa: CASRQGYGATGELFF; cdr3_nt: TGTGCCAGCAGACAGGGTTATGGGGCCACCGGGGAGCTGTTTTTT
d_call: TRBD2; j_call: TRBJ2-1; clone_size: -; v_call: TRBV7-2; cdr3_aa: CASSLVRLAAGEQFF; cdr3_nt: TGTGCCAGCAGCTTAGTTCGGCTAGCGGCGGGTGAGCAGTTCTTC
d_call: -; j_call: TRBJ1-5; clone_size: -; v_call: TRBV19; cdr3_aa: CASMDQGSLGQPQHF; cdr3_nt: TGTGCCAGTATGGATCAGGGGAGTCTAGGTCAGCCCCAGCATTTT
d_call: TRBD1; j_call: TRBJ1-1; clone_size: -; v_call: TRBV7-9; cdr3_aa: CASSFGQGNTEAFF; cdr3_nt: TGTGCCAGCAGCTTTGGACAGGGGAATACTGAAGCTTTCTTT
d_call: -; j_call: TRBJ2-3; clone_size: -; v_call: TRBV9; cdr3_aa: CASSTRGDGVTDTQYF; cdr3_nt: TGTGCCAGCAGCACCCGAGGAGACGGGGTCACAGATACGCAGTATTTT
d_call: -; j_call: TRBJ2-7; clone_size: few; v_call: TRBV7-9; cdr3_aa: CASSSTSLGGEQYF; cdr3_nt: TGTGCCAGCAGCTCAACCAGCCTAGGCGGCGAGCAGTACTTC
d_call: TRBD1; j_call: TRBJ1-3; clone_size: -; v_call: TRBV7-6; cdr3_aa: CASSLYRGRGGNTIYF; cdr3_nt: TGTGCCAGCAGCTTATACAGGGGCCGAGGGGGAAACACCATATATTTT
d_call: TRBD2; j_call: TRBJ2-1; clone_size: -; v_call: TRBV6-2/TRBV6-3; cdr3_aa: CASSISGTSGGANVWNEQFF; cdr3_nt: TGTGCCAGCAGTATATCCGGGACTAGCGGGGGGGCCAATGTATGGAATGAGCAGTTCTTC
d_call: TRBD1; j_call: TRBJ1-4; clone_size: -; v_call: TRBV19; cdr3_aa: CASTDLGQGHEKLFF; cdr3_nt: TGTGCCAGTACTGATCTGGGACAGGGACATGAAAAACTGTTTTTT
d_call: TRBD1; j_call: TRBJ1-2; clone_size: -; v_call: TRBV18; cdr3_aa: CASRRQGSYGYTF; cdr3_nt: TGTGCCAGCCGAAGACAGGGTAGCTATGGCTACACCTTC
d_call: -; j_call: TRBJ1-1; clone_size: -; v_call: TRBV29-1; cdr3_aa: CSFWNTEAFF; cdr3_nt: TGCAGCTTCTGGAACACTGAAGCTTTCTTT
d_call: TRBD1; j_call: TRBJ1-5; clone_size: -; v_call: TRBV5-1; cdr3_aa: CASSLGQGENQPQHF; cdr3_nt: TGCGCCAGCAGCTTGGGACAGGGGGAGAATCAGCCCCAGCATTTT
d_call: -; j_call: TRBJ1-2; clone_size: -; v_call: TRBV4-1; cdr3_aa: CASSQAWGGYGYTF; cdr3_nt: TGCGCCAGCAGCCAGGCTTGGGGGGGATACGGCTACACCTTC
d_call: -; j_call: TRBJ2-4; clone_size: -; v_call: TRBV21-1; cdr3_aa: CASSKLGQVHKNIQYF; cdr3_nt: TGTGCCAGCAGCAAATTAGGACAGGTTCACAAAAACATTCAGTACTTC
d_call: TRBD2; j_call: TRBJ2-5; clone_size: -; v_call: TRBV7-9; cdr3_aa: CASSILAGGRQETQYF; cdr3_nt: TGTGCCAGCAGCATTCTAGCGGGGGGCCGCCAAGAGACCCAGTACTTC
d_call: -; j_call: TRBJ1-2; clone_size: -; v_call: TRBV5-8; cdr3_aa: CASSRQDLYYGYTF; cdr3_nt: TGTGCCAGCAGCCGACAGGACCTTTACTATGGCTACACCTTC
d_call: -; j_call: TRBJ1-2; clone_size: -; v_call: TRBV9; cdr3_aa: CASSVGGKHGYTF; cdr3_nt: TGTGCCAGCAGCGTAGGGGGCAAGCATGGCTACACCTTC
d_call: -; j_call: TRBJ1-3; clone_size: -; v_call: TRBV27; cdr3_aa: CASSSTPFPAGFSGNTIYF; cdr3_nt: TGTGCCAGCAGTTCCACCCCTTTCCCCGCAGGCTTCTCTGGAAACACCATATATTTT
d_call: -; j_call: TRBJ1-3; clone_size: -; v_call: TRBV2; cdr3_aa: CASSHRSAGNTIYF; cdr3_nt: TGTGCCAGCAGTCATCGTTCAGCTGGAAACACCATATATTTT
d_call: TRBD1; j_call: TRBJ1-6; clone_size: -; v_call: TRBV3-1/TRBV3-2; cdr3_aa: CASSQGTGGSPLHF; cdr3_nt: TGTGCCAGCAGCCAAGGGACAGGCGGTTCACCCCTCCACTTT
d_call: TRBD1; j_call: TRBJ1-2; clone_size: -; v_call: TRBV3-1/TRBV3-2; cdr3_aa: CASSQPTRQGDHGYTF; cdr3_nt: TGTGCCAGCAGCCAACCAACACGACAGGGGGATCATGGCTACACCTTC
d_call: TRBD2; j_call: TRBJ2-1; clone_size: -; v_call: TRBV4-3; cdr3_aa: CASSPVSSGANEQFF; cdr3_nt: TGCGCCAGCAGCCCAGTGTCTAGCGGGGCAAATGAGCAGTTCTTC
d_call: -; j_call: TRBJ2-5; clone_size: -; v_call: TRBV29-1; cdr3_aa: CSVEGTDQETQYF; cdr3_nt: TGCAGCGTTGAAGGGACAGATCAAGAGACCCAGTACTTC
d_call: -; j_call: TRBJ1-6; clone_size: -; v_call: TRBV5-1; cdr3_aa: CASSLLGLTYNSPLHF; cdr3_nt: TGCGCCAGCAGCTTGCTGGGACTAACCTATAATTCACCCCTCCACTTT
d_call: -; j_call: TRBJ1-4; clone_size: -; v_call: TRBV7-9; cdr3_aa: CASSLVQALYEKLFF; cdr3_nt: TGTGCCAGCAGCTTAGTACAGGCCTTATATGAAAAACTGTTTTTT
d_call: TRBD2; j_call: TRBJ2-7; clone_size: -; v_call: TRBV7-2; cdr3_aa: CASSPLAGASYEQYF; cdr3_nt: TGTGCCAGCAGCCCCCTAGCGGGGGCTTCCTACGAGCAGTACTTC
d_call: TRBD1; j_call: TRBJ1-4; clone_size: -; v_call: TRBV2; cdr3_aa: CASSGTGGLNEKLFF; cdr3_nt: TGTGCCAGCAGTGGGACAGGGGGCTTAAATGAAAAACTGTTTTTT
d_call: -; j_call: TRBJ1-2; clone_size: -; v_call: TRBV7-9; cdr3_aa: CASRLSSDGYTF; cdr3_nt: TGTGCCAGCCGCCTCTCATCGGATGGCTACACCTTC
d_call: TRBD1; j_call: TRBJ1-3; clone_size: -; v_call: TRBV5-5; cdr3_aa: CASRNSQGKNTIYF; cdr3_nt: TGTGCCAGCAGAAACTCACAGGGGAAAAACACCATATATTTT
d_call: TRBD1; j_call: TRBJ1-3; clone_size: -; v_call: TRBV29-1; cdr3_aa: CSAQGANGNTIYF; cdr3_nt: TGCAGCGCCCAGGGGGCAAATGGAAACACCATATATTTT
d_call: -; j_call: TRBJ2-1; clone_size: -; v_call: TRBV27; cdr3_aa: CASSLGVEQFF; cdr3_nt: TGTGCCAGCAGTTTAGGAGTTGAGCAGTTCTTC
d_call: TRBD2; j_call: TRBJ2-7; clone_size: -; v_call: TRBV11-2; cdr3_aa: CASSLMALAVYEQYF; cdr3_nt: TGTGCCAGCAGCCTTATGGCCCTAGCGGTCTACGAGCAGTACTTC
d_call: TRBD2; j_call: TRBJ2-5; clone_size: -; v_call: TRBV5-1; cdr3_aa: CASSYGTSQETQYF; cdr3_nt: TGCGCCAGCAGCTATGGGACTAGCCAAGAGACCCAGTACTTC
d_call: TRBD1; j_call: TRBJ1-5; clone_size: once; v_call: TRBV4-3; cdr3_aa: CASSQARTGSARSNQPQHF; cdr3_nt: TGCGCCAGCAGCCAAGCTAGGACAGGGTCGGCGAGGAGCAATCAGCCCCAGCATTTT
d_call: -; j_call: TRBJ2-7; clone_size: -; v_call: TRBV7-6; cdr3_aa: CASSLSGARGEQYF; cdr3_nt: TGTGCCAGCAGCCTAAGCGGGGCCAGGGGCGAGCAGTACTTC
d_call: -; j_call: TRBJ1-5; clone_size: -; v_call: TRBV2; cdr3_aa: CASSEAQGFPFQPQHF; cdr3_nt: TGTGCCAGCAGTGAAGCGCAGGGGTTCCCTTTTCAGCCCCAGCATTTT
d_call: TRBD2; j_call: TRBJ2-2; clone_size: -; v_call: TRBV27; cdr3_aa: CASSIGGGTGELFF; cdr3_nt: TGTGCCAGCAGCATTGGCGGGGGAACCGGGGAGCTGTTTTTT
d_call: -; j_call: TRBJ1-6; clone_size: -; v_call: TRBV7-9; cdr3_aa: CAIPGQSEGSSYNSPLHF; cdr3_nt: TGTGCCATCCCGGGACAATCGGAAGGTAGCTCCTATAATTCACCCCTCCACTTT
d_call: TRBD2; j_call: TRBJ2-6; clone_size: -; v_call: TRBV7-3; cdr3_aa: CASSTPGLAGAGANVLTF; cdr3_nt: TGTGCCAGCAGCACTCCGGGACTAGCGGGGGCTGGGGCCAACGTCCTGACTTTC
d_call: -; j_call: TRBJ1-6; clone_size: -; v_call: TRBV2; cdr3_aa: CATTRGYNSPLHF; cdr3_nt: TGTGCCACCACCAGGGGATATAATTCACCCCTCCACTTT
d_call: -; j_call: TRBJ1-2; clone_size: -; v_call: TRBV7-2; cdr3_aa: CASSLDTQGMGYGYTF; cdr3_nt: TGTGCCAGCAGCTTAGACACGCAGGGGATGGGGTATGGCTACACCTTC
d_call: TRBD2; j_call: TRBJ2-1; clone_size: -; v_call: TRBV7-2; cdr3_aa: CASSHRLAGSSYNEQFF; cdr3_nt: TGTGCCAGCAGCCACAGACTAGCGGGGAGCTCCTACAATGAGCAGTTCTTC
d_call: TRBD1; j_call: TRBJ2-5; clone_size: -; v_call: TRBV5-1; cdr3_aa: CASSPTGVETQYF; cdr3_nt: TGCGCCAGCAGCCCGACAGGGGTCGAGACCCAGTACTTC
d_call: -; j_call: TRBJ1-1; clone_size: -; v_call: TRBV5-8; cdr3_aa: CASSLSGSWTEAFF; cdr3_nt: TGTGCCAGCAGCTTGTCCGGGTCTTGGACTGAAGCTTTCTTT
d_call: TRBD1; j_call: TRBJ2-7; clone_size: -; v_call: TRBV7-9; cdr3_aa: CASREGQGAAYEQYF; cdr3_nt: TGTGCCAGCAGGGAGGGACAGGGGGCGGCCTACGAGCAGTACTTC
d_call: -; j_call: TRBJ1-2; clone_size: -; v_call: TRBV12-3/TRBV12-4; cdr3_aa: CASQGWYGYTF; cdr3_nt: TGTGCCAGCCAGGGTTGGTATGGCTACACCTTC
d_call: -; j_call: TRBJ1-6; clone_size: -; v_call: TRBV6-5; cdr3_aa: CASSNWGDSPLHF; cdr3_nt: TGTGCCAGCAGTAATTGGGGGGATTCACCCCTCCACTTT
d_call: -; j_call: TRBJ1-2; clone_size: once; v_call: TRBV4-2; cdr3_aa: CASSQDPSDTLGYGYTF; cdr3_nt: TGTGCCAGCAGCCAAGACCCGAGTGACACGTTAGGATATGGCTACACCTTC
d_call: -; j_call: TRBJ2-7; clone_size: -; v_call: TRBV14; cdr3_aa: CASSHGWRQYF; cdr3_nt: TGTGCCAGCAGCCACGGGTGGAGGCAGTACTTC
d_call: TRBD1; j_call: TRBJ1-1; clone_size: -; v_call: TRBV10-3; cdr3_aa: CAISGDREGTEAFF; cdr3_nt: TGTGCCATCAGTGGGGACAGGGAGGGGACTGAAGCTTTCTTT
d_call: TRBD2; j_call: TRBJ2-1; clone_size: -; v_call: TRBV5-4; cdr3_aa: CAGSRTSGVKDEQFF; cdr3_nt: TGTGCCGGCTCCAGGACTAGCGGGGTTAAGGATGAGCAGTTCTTC
d_call: TRBD1; j_call: TRBJ2-7; clone_size: -; v_call: TRBV7-6; cdr3_aa: CASSLGIRGIGEQYF; cdr3_nt: TGTGCCAGCAGCTTAGGAATCAGGGGGATCGGCGAGCAGTACTTC
d_call: TRBD1; j_call: TRBJ1-2; clone_size: -; v_call: TRBV5-1; cdr3_aa: CASRMGTGGNYGYTF; cdr3_nt: TGCGCCAGCAGGATGGGAACAGGGGGCAACTATGGCTACACCTTC
d_call: -; j_call: TRBJ2-5; clone_size: -; v_call: TRBV5-1; cdr3_aa: CASSRSAVQETQYF; cdr3_nt: TGCGCCAGCAGTCGGTCCGCGGTACAAGAGACCCAGTACTTC
d_call: -; j_call: TRBJ2-5; clone_size: -; v_call: TRBV6-2/TRBV6-3; cdr3_aa: CASSYGAPETQYF; cdr3_nt: TGTGCCAGCAGTTACGGGGCTCCAGAGACCCAGTACTTC
d_call: TRBD1; j_call: TRBJ2-7; clone_size: -; v_call: TRBV18; cdr3_aa: CASSPDRQYGQYF; cdr3_nt: TGTGCCAGCTCACCGGACAGGCAATATGGGCAGTACTTC